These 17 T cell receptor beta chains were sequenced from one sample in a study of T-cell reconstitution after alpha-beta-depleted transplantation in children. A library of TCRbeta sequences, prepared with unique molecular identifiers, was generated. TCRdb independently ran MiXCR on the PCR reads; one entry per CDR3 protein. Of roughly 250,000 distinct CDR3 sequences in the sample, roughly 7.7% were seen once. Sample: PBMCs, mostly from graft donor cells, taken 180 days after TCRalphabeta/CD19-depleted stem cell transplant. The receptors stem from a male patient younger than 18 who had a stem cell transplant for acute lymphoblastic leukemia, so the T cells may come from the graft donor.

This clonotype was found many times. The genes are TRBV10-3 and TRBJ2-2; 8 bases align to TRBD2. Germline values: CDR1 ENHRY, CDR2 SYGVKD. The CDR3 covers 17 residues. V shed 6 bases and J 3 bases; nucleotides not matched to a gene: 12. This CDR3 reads CAIRMGSGTRHTGELFF. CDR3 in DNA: TGTGCCATCAGAATGGGTTCCGGGACTAGACACACCGGGGAGCTGTTTTTT.

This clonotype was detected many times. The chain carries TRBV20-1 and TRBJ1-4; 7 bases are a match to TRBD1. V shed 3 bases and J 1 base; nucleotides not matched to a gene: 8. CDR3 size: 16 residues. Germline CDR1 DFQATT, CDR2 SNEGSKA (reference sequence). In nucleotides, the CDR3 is TGCAGTGCTAGCCGGGCCAGGGGGGTAACTAATGAAAAACTGTTTTTT. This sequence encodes CSASRARGVTNEKLFF.

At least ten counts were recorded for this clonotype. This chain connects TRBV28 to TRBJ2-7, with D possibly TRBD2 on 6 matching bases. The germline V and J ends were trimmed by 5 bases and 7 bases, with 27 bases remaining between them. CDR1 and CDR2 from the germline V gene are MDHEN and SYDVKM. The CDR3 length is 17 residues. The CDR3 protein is CASSPRLVRPLQQEQYF. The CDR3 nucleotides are TGTGCCAGCAGTCCCCGACTAGTCCGGCCCCTTCAACAGGAGCAGTACTTC. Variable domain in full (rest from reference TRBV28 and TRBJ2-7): DVKVTQSSRYLVKRTGEKVFLECVQDMDHENMFWYRQDPGLGLRLIYFSYDVKMKEKGDIPEGYSVSREKKERFSLILESASTNQTSMYLCASSPRLVRPLQQEQYFGPGTRLTVT.

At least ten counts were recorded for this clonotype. The CDR3 loop is CASSKSAGPSYEQYF. Here the CDR3 DNA reads TGTGCCAGCAGCAAATCAGCGGGACCCTCCTACGAGCAGTACTTC. J is TRBJ2-7 and V is TRBV7-9; 7 nucleotides line up with TRBD2. Per the germline V gene, CDR1 is SEHNR and CDR2 is FQNEAQ (reference sequence). The CDR3 spans 15 residues. The junction had 7 bases not matched to a gene; V was cut back by 5 bases and J by 0 bases.

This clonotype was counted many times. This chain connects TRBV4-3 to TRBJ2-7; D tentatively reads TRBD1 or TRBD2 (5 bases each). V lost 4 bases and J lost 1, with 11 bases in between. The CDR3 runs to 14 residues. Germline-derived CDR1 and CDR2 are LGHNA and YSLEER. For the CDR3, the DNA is TGCGCCAGCAGCCCCGGGGCAGGTTCCTACGAGCAGTACTTC. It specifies CASSPGAGSYEQYF.

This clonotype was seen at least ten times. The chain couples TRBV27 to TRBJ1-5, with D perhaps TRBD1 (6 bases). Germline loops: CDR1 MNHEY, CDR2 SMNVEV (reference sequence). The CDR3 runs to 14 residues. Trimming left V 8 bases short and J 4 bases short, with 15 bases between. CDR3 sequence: CASGNRGFNQPQHF. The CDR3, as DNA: TGTGCCAGCGGAAATAGGGGGTTTAATCAGCCCCAGCATTTT.

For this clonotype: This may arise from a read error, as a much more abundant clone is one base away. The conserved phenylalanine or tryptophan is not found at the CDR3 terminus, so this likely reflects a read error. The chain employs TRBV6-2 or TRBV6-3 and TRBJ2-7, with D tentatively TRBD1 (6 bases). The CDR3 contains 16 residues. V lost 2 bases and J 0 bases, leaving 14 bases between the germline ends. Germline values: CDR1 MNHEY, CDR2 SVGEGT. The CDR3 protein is CASSYGHRESSYEQYY. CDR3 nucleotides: TGTGCCAGCAGTTACGGGCACAGGGAAAGCTCCTACGAGCAGTACTAC.

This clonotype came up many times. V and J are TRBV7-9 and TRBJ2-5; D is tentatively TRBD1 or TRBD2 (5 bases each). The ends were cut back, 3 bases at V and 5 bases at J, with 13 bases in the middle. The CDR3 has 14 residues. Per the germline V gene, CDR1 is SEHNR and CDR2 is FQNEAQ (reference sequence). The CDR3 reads CASSFPQGPETQYF. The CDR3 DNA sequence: TGTGCCAGCAGCTTCCCGCAGGGACCCGAGACCCAGTACTTC.

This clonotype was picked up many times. CDR3 protein: CASSWTLAGTSYNEQFF. CDR3 nucleotide sequence: TGCGCCAGCAGCTGGACCTTAGCGGGGACTTCCTACAATGAGCAGTTCTTC. The chain links TRBV5-1 to TRBJ2-1; 8 bases fit TRBD2. The CDR3 contains 17 residues. In germline, CDR1 is SGHRS, CDR2 YFSETQ. The J segment lost 1 base and the V segment lost 3 bases, leaving 9 bases of the junction unmatched.

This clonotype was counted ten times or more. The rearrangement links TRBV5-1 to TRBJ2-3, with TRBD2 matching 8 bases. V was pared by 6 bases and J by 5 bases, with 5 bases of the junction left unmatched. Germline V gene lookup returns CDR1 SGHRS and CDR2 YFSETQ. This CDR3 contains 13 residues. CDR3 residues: CASNQREQDTQYF. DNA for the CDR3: TGCGCCAGCAATCAGCGGGAGCAAGATACGCAGTATTTT. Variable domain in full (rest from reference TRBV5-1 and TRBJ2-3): KAGVTQTPRYLIKTRGQQVTLSCSPISGHRSVSWYQQTPGQGLQFLFEYFSETQRNKGNFPGRFSGRQFSNSRSEMNVSTLELGDSALYLCASNQREQDTQYFGPGTRLTVL.

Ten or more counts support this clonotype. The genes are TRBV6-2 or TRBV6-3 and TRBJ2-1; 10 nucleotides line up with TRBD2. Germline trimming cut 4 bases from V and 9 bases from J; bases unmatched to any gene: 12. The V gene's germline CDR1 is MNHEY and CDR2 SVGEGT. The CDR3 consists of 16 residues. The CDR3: CASSLRRLAGAFEQFF. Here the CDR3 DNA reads TGTGCCAGCAGTTTAAGACGGCTAGCGGGGGCTTTTGAGCAGTTCTTC.

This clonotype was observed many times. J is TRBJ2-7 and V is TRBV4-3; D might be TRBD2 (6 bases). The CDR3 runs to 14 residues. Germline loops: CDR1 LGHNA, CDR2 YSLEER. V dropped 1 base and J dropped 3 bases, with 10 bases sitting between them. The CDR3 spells CASSQGGEDYEQYF. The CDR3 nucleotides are TGCGCCAGCAGCCAAGGCGGGGAAGACTACGAGCAGTACTTC.

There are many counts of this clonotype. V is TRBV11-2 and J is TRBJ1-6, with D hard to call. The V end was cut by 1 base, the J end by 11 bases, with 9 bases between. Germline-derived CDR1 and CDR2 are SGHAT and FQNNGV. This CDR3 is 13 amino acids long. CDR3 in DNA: TGTGCCAGCAGCTTAGGCCGGGCCCCACCCCTCCACTTT. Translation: CASSLGRAPPLHF.

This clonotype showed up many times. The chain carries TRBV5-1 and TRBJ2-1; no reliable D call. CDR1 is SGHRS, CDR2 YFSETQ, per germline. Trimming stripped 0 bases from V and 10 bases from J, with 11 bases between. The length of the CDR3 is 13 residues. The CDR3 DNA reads TGCGCCAGCAGCTTGGAACCTACAAGAGAGCAGTTCTTC. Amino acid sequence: CASSLEPTREQFF. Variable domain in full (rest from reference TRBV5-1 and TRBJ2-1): KAGVTQTPRYLIKTRGQQVTLSCSPISGHRSVSWYQQTPGQGLQFLFEYFSETQRNKGNFPGRFSGRQFSNSRSEMNVSTLELGDSALYLCASSLEPTREQFFGPGTRLTVL.

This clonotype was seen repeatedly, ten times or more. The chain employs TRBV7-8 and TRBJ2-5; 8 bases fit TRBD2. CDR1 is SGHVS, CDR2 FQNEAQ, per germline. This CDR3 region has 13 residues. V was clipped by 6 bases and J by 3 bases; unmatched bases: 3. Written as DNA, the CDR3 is TGTGCCAGCAGATCACTAGCGGAAGAGACCCAGTACTTC. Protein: CASRSLAEETQYF.

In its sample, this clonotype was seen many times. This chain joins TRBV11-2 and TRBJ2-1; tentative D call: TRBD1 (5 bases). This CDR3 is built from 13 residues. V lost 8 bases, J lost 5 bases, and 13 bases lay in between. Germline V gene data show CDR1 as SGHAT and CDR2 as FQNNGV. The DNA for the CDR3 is TGTGCCAGCGGATCCAGGGATGACAATGAGCAGTTCTTC. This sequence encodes CASGSRDDNEQFF.

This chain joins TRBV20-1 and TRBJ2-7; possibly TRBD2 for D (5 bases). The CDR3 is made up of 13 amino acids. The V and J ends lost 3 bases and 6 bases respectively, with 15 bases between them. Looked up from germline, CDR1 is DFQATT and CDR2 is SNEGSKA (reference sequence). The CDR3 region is CSARIRLAGEQYF. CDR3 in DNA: TGCAGTGCTAGGATCCGGCTAGCAGGCGAGCAGTACTTC.